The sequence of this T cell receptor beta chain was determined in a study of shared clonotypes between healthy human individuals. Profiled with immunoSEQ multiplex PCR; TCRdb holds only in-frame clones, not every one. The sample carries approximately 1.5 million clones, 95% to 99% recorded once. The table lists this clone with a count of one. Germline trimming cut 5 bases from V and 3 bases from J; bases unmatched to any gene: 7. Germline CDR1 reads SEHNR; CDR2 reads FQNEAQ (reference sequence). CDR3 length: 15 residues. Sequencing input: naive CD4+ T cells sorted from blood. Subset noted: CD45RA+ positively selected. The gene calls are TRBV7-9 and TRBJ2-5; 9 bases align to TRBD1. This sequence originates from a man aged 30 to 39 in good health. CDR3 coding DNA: TGTGCCAGCAGCCGAGGGCGGACAGGGGAAGAGACCCAGTACTTC. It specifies CASSRGRTGEETQYF.